A single sample gave rise to the 32 T cell receptor beta chains below, sequenced in a study of T-cell reconstitution after alpha-beta-depleted transplantation in children. Molecular barcoding with unique molecular identifiers was used for the TCRbeta library. Each CDR3 protein gets one entry after TCRdb re-called the PCR reads with MiXCR. The table includes about 230,000 distinct CDR3 sequences, around 8.9% detected once. The input for sequencing was PBMCs from the stem cell graft donor, taken from the stem cell graft. All receptors derive from a human donor who donated a stem cell graft to a child with SCID.

This clonotype was seen many times. CDR3 bases: TGCAGTGCCGACGGCCGGACAGGGGTTTCCAAACGTACGCAGTATTTT. This translates into CSADGRTGVSKRTQYF. The chain has TRBV20-1 and TRBJ2-3; 9 bases are shared with TRBD1. Germline assignment: CDR1 DFQATT and CDR2 SNEGSKA (reference sequence). With V trimmed by 6 bases and J by 8 bases, 18 bases remained unmatched. The CDR3 contains 16 residues.

This clonotype was counted ten times or more. V is TRBV20-1 and J is TRBJ2-3; D call uncertain. Trimming cost V 2 bases and J 6 bases, with 15 bases left between them. Germline CDR1 DFQATT, CDR2 SNEGSKA (reference sequence). This CDR3 has 14 amino acids. CDR3 sequence reads: CSARRRRGPDTQYF. DNA for the CDR3: TGCAGTGCTAGACGGCGGCGTGGGCCGGATACGCAGTATTTT.

This clonotype was observed many times. The chain uses TRBV24-1 and TRBJ2-2; D unclear. V lost 4 bases to trimming and J lost 0 bases, with 8 bases between them. The CDR3 runs 15 residues. The V gene's germline CDR1 is KGHDR and CDR2 SFDVKD. The CDR3: CATSEGRTNTGELFF. Written as DNA, the CDR3 is TGTGCCACCAGTGAGGGAAGGACGAACACCGGGGAGCTGTTTTTT.

This clonotype has a count of ten or more. The J gene is TRBJ2-7, the V gene TRBV15; D ambiguous. The V end was cut by 5 bases, the J end by 3 bases, with 11 bases between. The CDR3 consists of 13 residues. Germline values: CDR1 LNHNV, CDR2 YYDKDF (reference sequence). The CDR3, as DNA: TGTGCCACCAGCTCTGCCCTAAACTACGAGCAGTACTTC. This sequence encodes CATSSALNYEQYF.

This clonotype showed up many times. V usage is TRBV5-1 and J usage is TRBJ2-3; 10 nucleotides match TRBD1. V was pared by 3 bases and J by 5 bases, with 6 bases of the junction left unmatched. Germline-derived CDR1 and CDR2 are SGHRS and YFSETQ. There are 15 residues in the CDR3. The CDR3 region has the DNA TGCGCCAGCAGCTCCCGGGACAGGGGCCAAGATACGCAGTATTTT. It is translated as CASSSRDRGQDTQYF. Based on the CDR3 plus reference TRBV5-1 and TRBJ2-3, the full variable domain is KAGVTQTPRYLIKTRGQQVTLSCSPISGHRSVSWYQQTPGQGLQFLFEYFSETQRNKGNFPGRFSGRQFSNSRSEMNVSTLELGDSALYLCASSSRDRGQDTQYFGPGTRLTVL.

This clonotype was detected ten times or more. In DNA, the CDR3 is TGTGCCAGCACCCCTCGGAGGGTTTACGAGCAGTACTTC. It codes for CASTPRRVYEQYF. This rearrangement joins TRBV28 to TRBJ2-7; D possibly corresponds to TRBD2 (6 bases). The CDR3 extends over 13 amino acids. Germline V gene sequence: CDR1 MDHEN, CDR2 SYDVKM. V was pared by 7 bases and J by 4 bases, with 14 bases between.

The chain uses TRBV3-1 and TRBJ1-2; TRBD1 matches at 7 bases. CDR1 and CDR2 from the germline V gene are LGHDT and YNNKEL (reference sequence). The CDR3 runs to 15 residues. Trimming at V came to 1 base and at J to 6 bases, leaving 8 bases not matched to a gene. CDR3 sequence: CASSQAYRQGHGYTF. The DNA of the CDR3 is TGTGCCAGCAGCCAAGCGTATCGACAGGGACATGGCTACACCTTC.

V gene TRBV6-2 or TRBV6-3 combines with J gene TRBJ1-5; perhaps TRBD1 as D (5 bases). Germline V gene data show CDR1 as MNHEY and CDR2 as SVGEGT. Trimming stripped 6 bases from V and 5 bases from J, with 14 bases between. This CDR3 has 14 residues. The DNA of the CDR3 is TGTGCCAGCAGCTACGCCGGGACGCATCAGCCCCAGCATTTT. Translated: CASSYAGTHQPQHF.

This clonotype was seen at least ten times. J is TRBJ2-2 and V is TRBV24-1, with 9 bases lining up with TRBD1. J was trimmed by 2 bases and V by 7 bases; bases with no gene match: 1. This CDR3 region has 14 residues. Germline V gene data show CDR1 as KGHDR and CDR2 as SFDVKD. The CDR3 reads CATRGQGNTGELFF. The CDR3 bases are TGTGCCACCAGGGGACAGGGAAACACCGGGGAGCTGTTTTTT.

This clonotype was seen at least ten times. CDR3: CASSLEGLGNQPQHF. CDR3 DNA sequence: TGCGCCAGCAGCTTGGAGGGGTTGGGCAATCAGCCCCAGCATTTT. The J gene is TRBJ1-5, the V gene TRBV5-1; the D gene is possibly TRBD1 (5 bases). Germline assignment: CDR1 SGHRS and CDR2 YFSETQ. The CDR3 runs 15 residues. The V gene lost 0 bases and the J gene lost 2 bases, with 9 bases spanning the gap.

This clonotype was detected only once. The chain recombines TRBV5-1 with TRBJ2-3; 9 bases align to TRBD1. CDR1 SGHRS and CDR2 YFSETQ come from the germline V gene. The junction had 13 bases not matched to a gene; V was cut back by 3 bases and J by 5 bases. The CDR3 length is 17 residues. The CDR3 DNA sequence: TGCGCCAGCAGCTCCGGGACAGGGCGCTCTTTTGGAGATACGCAGTATTTT. As protein: CASSSGTGRSFGDTQYF.

There are many counts of this clonotype. The chain combines TRBV20-1 with TRBJ2-3; D uncertain. The V and J ends lost 2 bases and 4 bases respectively, with 7 bases between them. Germline CDR1 reads DFQATT; CDR2 reads SNEGSKA (reference sequence). The CDR3 length is 12 residues. The CDR3 spells CSARKGSDTQYF. CDR3 nucleotides: TGCAGTGCTAGAAAGGGATCAGATACGCAGTATTTT.

The J gene is TRBJ1-1, the V gene TRBV18; possibly TRBD1 for D (5 bases). V lost 3 bases to trimming and J lost 3 bases, with 14 bases between them. The CDR3 spans 15 residues. Germline V gene sequence: CDR1 KGHSH, CDR2 LQKENI. The CDR3 protein is CASSPLGEGYTEAFF. CDR3 nucleotide sequence: TGTGCCAGCTCACCTTTGGGGGAGGGATACACTGAAGCTTTCTTT.

This clonotype was counted at least ten times. J is TRBJ1-5 and V is TRBV10-3; TRBD1 agrees at 10 bases. The V and J ends lost 4 bases and 8 bases, in that order; junction bases with no gene match: 8. The CDR3 is 15 residues long. Germline CDR1 reads ENHRY; CDR2 reads SYGVKD. CDR3 sequence (DNA): TGTGCCATCAGTGCTAGACAGGGGGCCGGTGAGCCCCAGCATTTT. Its translation is CAISARQGAGEPQHF.

V is TRBV18 and J is TRBJ2-7; TRBD1 matches at 8 bases. This CDR3 contains 16 residues. Trimming at V came to 6 bases and at J to 0 bases, leaving 10 bases not matched to a gene. The V gene's germline CDR1 is KGHSH and CDR2 LQKENI. The CDR3 protein is CASSRLVTGVSYEQYF. The CDR3 region has the DNA TGTGCCAGCTCCCGCCTCGTGACAGGGGTCTCCTACGAGCAGTACTTC.

This clonotype was counted ten times or more. V gene TRBV20-1 combines with J gene TRBJ1-1; D not resolved. Germline CDR1 and CDR2: DFQATT and SNEGSKA (reference sequence). This CDR3 has 13 residues. The ends were cut back, 7 bases at V and 0 bases at J, with 12 bases in the middle. This CDR3 reads CSGPDPMNTEAFF. The CDR3 coding sequence is TGCAGTGGCCCCGACCCAATGAACACTGAAGCTTTCTTT.

Ten or more counts support this clonotype. This chain links TRBV20-1 with TRBJ1-4, with D tentatively TRBD1 (6 bases). This CDR3 comprises 13 residues. V dropped 4 bases and J dropped 8 bases, with 14 bases sitting between them. Germline V gene lookup returns CDR1 DFQATT and CDR2 SNEGSKA (reference sequence). For the CDR3, the DNA is TGCAGTGCTACCGGGGGCGTGGAAGAAAAACTGTTTTTT. Translating it yields CSATGGVEEKLFF.

This clonotype was found many times. The genes are TRBV19 and TRBJ1-1, with unresolved D. CDR3 size: 16 residues. Germline V gives CDR1 LNHDA, CDR2 SQIVND (reference sequence). Trimming removed 2 bases at V and 1 base at J, with 14 bases between. DNA of the CDR3: TGTGCCAGTAGTATAACCCCGGGCTCCGCGAACACTGAAGCTTTCTTT. Encoded protein: CASSITPGSANTEAFF.

The table lists this clonotype with a few counts. This chain joins TRBV12-3 or TRBV12-4 and TRBJ2-6, with D possibly being TRBD2 (6 bases). V shed 6 bases and J shed 2 bases, with 14 bases lying between them. This CDR3 comprises 16 residues. The CDR3 protein is CASRVLAAPGANVLTF. DNA for the CDR3: TGTGCCAGCAGGGTCTTAGCGGCCCCTGGGGCCAACGTCCTGACTTTC.

This clonotype was seen more than once but under ten times. The J gene is TRBJ2-3, the V gene TRBV5-6, with D unresolved. Trimming stripped 2 bases from V and 8 bases from J, with 9 bases between. The length of the CDR3 is 12 residues. Germline V lookup: CDR1 SGHDT, CDR2 YYEEEE. The CDR3 here is CASSFGLITQYF. The CDR3 coding sequence is TGTGCCAGCAGCTTTGGGCTAATTACGCAGTATTTT.

This clonotype showed up many times. The CDR3 is CSARSDRVNGYTF. The CDR3 DNA reads as TGCAGTGCTAGATCGGACAGGGTGAATGGCTACACCTTC. The rearrangement joins TRBV20-1 to TRBJ1-2, with 8 bases that match TRBD1. Germline V lookup: CDR1 DFQATT, CDR2 SNEGSKA (reference sequence). The CDR3 has 13 residues. Trimming removed 2 bases from V and 6 bases from J; junction bases left unmatched: 5.

The chain combines TRBV12-3 or TRBV12-4 with TRBJ1-6, with a possible D match to TRBD1 (5 bases). The ends were cut back, 5 bases at V and 6 bases at J, with 11 bases in the middle. The CDR3 spans 14 residues. CDR3 bases: TGTGCCAGCAGTCAACGGGGGGGTAATTCACCCCTCCACTTT. Amino acids: CASSQRGGNSPLHF.

CDR3 sequence: CASSAADTEAFF. The DNA of the CDR3 is TGCGCCAGCAGCGCTGCGGACACTGAAGCTTTCTTT. The chain is built from TRBV5-1 and TRBJ1-1; D gene uncertain. Germline loops: CDR1 SGHRS, CDR2 YFSETQ. V lost 4 bases and J 3 bases, leaving 7 bases between the germline ends. This CDR3 is 12 amino acids long.

With respect to this clonotype: A read error is possible here, since a much larger clone lies one base away. No conserved phenylalanine or tryptophan is present at the end of the CDR3, so a read error is the likely explanation. No DNA is shown, since the ends of the CDR3 on it are uncertain; the CDR3 is the one TCRdb lists. The chain has TRBV21-1 and TRBJ1-2; the table's D gene call, TRBD1, was not cross checked with the DNA. TRBV21-1 is given as a pseudogene. The CDR3 totals 15 residues, both ends included. CDR3 amino acids: CASSKATGKLSGYTY.

This clonotype was counted many times. The rearrangement joins TRBV6-2 or TRBV6-3 to TRBJ2-6, with 7 bases matching TRBD1. The CDR3 runs 17 residues. The germline CDR1 and CDR2 sequences are MNHEY and SVGEGT. V gave up 4 bases and J gave up 3 bases; unmatched junction bases: 9. Here the CDR3 reads CASSSTGDPDGANVLTF. As DNA, the CDR3 is TGTGCCAGCAGTTCTACAGGGGACCCTGATGGGGCCAACGTCCTGACTTTC.

In its sample, this clonotype was seen once. One base away lies a much larger clone, so this may be a sequencing read error. The V and J genes are TRBV7-6 and TRBJ2-7; 8 nucleotides agree with TRBD1. There are 12 residues in the CDR3. The V gene end was trimmed by 4 bases and the J gene end by 5 bases; junction bases not matched to a gene: 1. CDR1 and CDR2 from the germline V gene are SGHVS and FNYEAQ. In DNA, the CDR3 is TGTGCCAGCAGCTCAGGGGGCCACGAGCAGTACTTC. Its translation: CASSSGGHEQYF.

This clonotype was seen many times. The CDR3 here is CASSFTGTGVEAFF. The CDR3 bases are TGTGCCAGCAGCTTCACCGGGACAGGGGTTGAAGCTTTCTTT. This chain uses TRBV27 with TRBJ1-1, with 10 bases aligning to TRBD1. The CDR3 has 14 amino acids. V shed 6 bases, J shed 7 bases, and the junction held 8 bases outside the gene matches. Germline CDR1 MNHEY, CDR2 SMNVEV (reference sequence).

Many counts were recorded for this clonotype. J is TRBJ2-7 and V is TRBV5-4; no clear D. Trimming pared 4 bases from V and 5 bases from J, leaving 13 bases between. There are 13 residues in the CDR3. CDR1 and CDR2 (germline): SGHNT, YYREEE (reference sequence). Written as DNA, the CDR3 is TGTGCCAGCAGCCAGCGACGAGGCGACGAGCAGTACTTC. Translating it yields CASSQRRGDEQYF.

This clonotype was observed at least ten times. The chain has TRBV5-5 and TRBJ1-1; maybe TRBD1 (5 bases). V was shortened by 4 bases and J by 0 bases, with 13 bases between the two germline ends. Per germline, CDR1 SGHKS and CDR2 YYEKEE (reference sequence). The CDR3 consists of 15 residues. CDR3 nucleotide sequence: TGTGCCAGCAGCCTCTCGGGGCTTATGAACACTGAAGCTTTCTTT. Amino acid sequence: CASSLSGLMNTEAFF.

On this clonotype itself: This clone may be a read error of a much larger clone one base away. V is TRBV10-3 and J is TRBJ2-5; TRBD2 aligns across 15 bases. CDR1 is ENHRY and CDR2 is SYGVKD in the germline V gene. The CDR3 loop spans 18 amino acids. V shed 5 bases, J shed 3 bases, and the junction held 10 bases outside the gene matches. The CDR3 loop reads CAISLRGLAGGLKETQYF. The CDR3 nucleotides read TGTGCCATCAGTTTGAGGGGACTAGCGGGGGGCTTAAAAGAGACCCAGTACTTC.

This clonotype was counted at least ten times. The chain recombines TRBV7-9 with TRBJ2-2; D is perhaps TRBD2 (6 bases). The V end was cut by 7 bases, the J end by 0 bases, with 9 bases between. Germline CDR1 SEHNR, CDR2 FQNEAQ (reference sequence). The CDR3 has 14 residues. CDR3 coding DNA: TGTGCCAGCAACTGGGGGGCGAACACCGGGGAGCTGTTTTTT. This gives the protein CASNWGANTGELFF.

This clonotype has a count of ten or more. This chain joins TRBV12-3 or TRBV12-4 and TRBJ2-7; D not resolved. The CDR3 sequence is 11 residues long. The germline V and J ends were trimmed by 5 bases and 3 bases, with 5 bases remaining between them. As DNA, the CDR3 is TGTGCCAGCAGTGGGCTCTACGAGCAGTACTTC. It yields the protein CASSGLYEQYF.